What follows are 23 T cell receptor beta chains derived from one specimen sequenced in a study of CD8 T cells in Susac syndrome. An amount of RNA that ranged from roughly 0.5 to 1 ug was reverse transcribed with random hexamers. TCRdb analysed the immunoSEQ multiplex PCR reads with MiXCR anew, one entry per CDR3 protein. The data contain some 150,000 distinct CDR3 sequences, 90% to 95% of them singletons. Sequencing was performed on CD4+ T cells from PBMCs. These receptors were obtained from a human donor with Susac syndrome.

This rearrangement joins TRBV12-3 or TRBV12-4 to TRBJ1-1; D may be TRBD1 (5 bases). The V and J ends lost 6 bases and 0 bases respectively, with 17 bases between them. The CDR3 sequence is 16 residues long. The CDR3 nucleotides are TGTGCCAGCAGCCGGTCGCCAGGGCAGGTGAACACTGAAGCTTTCTTT. Amino acid sequence: CASSRSPGQVNTEAFF.

The chain employs TRBV6-2 or TRBV6-3 and TRBJ2-5; no definite D call. V shed 5 bases and J shed 4 bases, with 14 bases lying between them. This CDR3 comprises 14 residues. In germline, CDR1 is MNHEY, CDR2 SVGEGT. The CDR3 coding sequence is TGTGCCAGCAGTCTTACAAGAACGGGAGAGACCCAGTACTTC. It specifies CASSLTRTGETQYF.

The rearrangement uses TRBV5-1 and TRBJ1-2, with D hard to call. The germline V gene has CDR1 SGHRS and CDR2 YFSETQ. The CDR3 runs 13 residues. Trimming shortened V by 1 base and J by 2 bases, and 6 bases separated the two germline ends. The chain's CDR3 is CASSLSQNYGYTF. The CDR3 bases are TGCGCCAGCAGCTTGTCCCAGAACTATGGCTACACCTTC.

The rearrangement joins TRBV2 to TRBJ2-7, with 7 bases lining up with TRBD1. V gave up 0 bases and J gave up 6 bases; unmatched junction bases: 5. Germline CDR1 reads SNHLY; CDR2 reads FYNNEI. The CDR3 has 14 residues. The CDR3 DNA sequence: TGTGCCAGCAGTGAAGCGGTAACAGGGGCCGAGCAGTACTTC. It encodes CASSEAVTGAEQYF. The complete variable domain, with remaining parts taken from reference TRBV2 and TRBJ2-7, reads EPEVTQTPSHQVTQMGQEVILRCVPISNHLYFYWYRQILGQKVEFLVSFYNNEISEKSEIFDDQFSVERPDGSNFTLKIRSTKLEDSAMYFCASSEAVTGAEQYFGPGTRLTVT.

The rearrangement joins TRBV4-1 to TRBJ1-2, with 9 bases that match TRBD1. The CDR3 spans 17 residues. Germline V gene lookup returns CDR1 MGHRA and CDR2 YSYEKL. Trimming cost V 3 bases and J 4 bases; bases outside gene matches: 12. As DNA, the CDR3 is TGCGCCAGCAGCCAGGTTTCTGGCGGACAGGGGATCTATGGCTACACCTTC. The encoded protein is CASSQVSGGQGIYGYTF.

The chain combines TRBV7-9 with TRBJ2-3; D possibly corresponds to TRBD2 (6 bases). Germline-derived CDR1 and CDR2 are SEHNR and FQNEAQ (reference sequence). Trimming cost V 2 bases and J 0 bases, with 12 bases left between them. The CDR3 consists of 16 residues. This CDR3 reads CASSLSGVPSTDTQYF. In DNA, the CDR3 is TGTGCCAGCAGCTTATCGGGAGTTCCTAGCACAGATACGCAGTATTTT.

This chain links TRBV7-2 with TRBJ1-2; possibly TRBD1 for D (5 bases). Germline V gene sequence: CDR1 SGHTA, CDR2 FQGNSA. The CDR3 is 12 residues long. V lost 1 base to trimming and J lost 12 bases, with 12 bases between them. The CDR3 loop reads CASSLGRGEDTF. Written as DNA, the CDR3 is TGTGCCAGCAGCTTAGGGCGGGGGGAGGACACCTTC.

The rearrangement uses TRBV5-1 and TRBJ2-7; D gene uncertain. Trimming cost V 3 bases and J 0 bases, with 4 bases left between them. CDR3 length equals 12 residues. Per the germline V gene, CDR1 is SGHRS and CDR2 is YFSETQ. CDR3 residues: CASSSPSYEQYF. The CDR3 DNA follows: TGCGCCAGCAGCTCGCCCTCCTACGAGCAGTACTTC. Combining the CDR3 with reference TRBV5-1 and TRBJ2-7 gives the whole variable domain KAGVTQTPRYLIKTRGQQVTLSCSPISGHRSVSWYQQTPGQGLQFLFEYFSETQRNKGNFPGRFSGRQFSNSRSEMNVSTLELGDSALYLCASSSPSYEQYFGPGTRLTVT.

This chain joins TRBV7-3 and TRBJ2-3, with D tentatively TRBD2 (5 bases). This CDR3 is 16 amino acids long. Germline CDR1 and CDR2: SGHTA and FQGTGA. V dropped 5 bases and J dropped 5 bases, with 20 bases sitting between them. In DNA, the CDR3 is TGTGCCAGCAGCCTAGCCGGGCCCAATTCTGGAGATACGCAGTATTTT. It codes for CASSLAGPNSGDTQYF. The entire variable domain, with the rest obtained from reference TRBV7-3 and TRBJ2-3, is as follows: GAGVSQTPSNKVTEKGKYVELRCDPISGHTALYWYRQSLGQGPEFLIYFQGTGAADDSGLPNDRFFAVRPEGSVSTLKIQRTERGDSAVYLCASSLAGPNSGDTQYFGPGTRLTVL.

This chain connects TRBV27 to TRBJ2-6, with D perhaps matching TRBD2 (5 bases). Germline V gene data show CDR1 as MNHEY and CDR2 as SMNVEV (reference sequence). Trimming pared 7 bases from V and 2 bases from J, leaving 12 bases between. There are 15 residues in the CDR3. CDR3 bases: TGTGCCAGCACCGACCTCGGGGCTGGGGCCAACGTCCTGACTTTC. This translates into CASTDLGAGANVLTF.

This chain uses TRBV5-3 with TRBJ1-2, with a possible D match to TRBD1 (5 bases). TRBV5-3 is marked as an open reading frame, function uncertain. V lost 2 bases and J lost 7, with 9 bases in between. The CDR3 consists of 12 residues. In DNA form, the CDR3 reads TGTGCCAGAAGCTTCGGGGACCCTGGCTACACCTTC. This translates into CARSFGDPGYTF.

The chain links TRBV29-1 to TRBJ2-2; D assignment may be TRBD1 or TRBD2 (5 bases each). Germline assignment: CDR1 SQVTM and CDR2 ANQGSEA. The CDR3 consists of 11 residues. Between the trimmed V and J ends, which lost 7 bases and 7 bases, there was a span of 10 bases. The CDR3 nucleotides read TGCAGCGGGGGGATGAGCGGGGAGCTGTTTTTT. As protein: CSGGMSGELFF.

This chain uses TRBV4-1 with TRBJ2-5, with 7 bases lining up with TRBD1. V dropped 4 bases and J dropped 5; count of bases not matched to a gene: 16. Germline loops: CDR1 MGHRA, CDR2 YSYEKL. The CDR3 runs to 17 residues. CDR3 loop: CASSPARDSEKRETQYF. The CDR3, as DNA: TGCGCCAGCAGCCCCGCCCGGGACAGCGAAAAGCGGGAGACCCAGTACTTC.

This chain links TRBV29-1 with TRBJ2-5; tentatively, D is TRBD2 (6 bases). Trimming left V 8 bases short and J 2 bases short, with 12 bases between. The CDR3 consists of 12 residues. Germline CDR1 and CDR2: SQVTM and ANQGSEA. The CDR3 here is CSTRGRQETQYF. The DNA for the CDR3 is TGCAGCACCCGGGGGAGACAAGAGACCCAGTACTTC.

The chain uses TRBV29-1 and TRBJ2-7; D not certain. The germline gives CDR1 SQVTM, CDR2 ANQGSEA. Deletions cut 3 bases from V and 3 bases from J, with 6 bases between. The CDR3 has 11 amino acids. CDR3 bases: TGCAGCGTTGATATGAACTACGAGCAGTACTTC. Translating gives CSVDMNYEQYF.

The chain links TRBV14 to TRBJ2-1, with D unclear. Germline loops: CDR1 SGHDN, CDR2 FVKESK. The CDR3 length is 13 residues. The ends were cut back, 1 base at V and 3 bases at J, with 4 bases in the middle. DNA of the CDR3: TGTGCCAGCAGCCAAGTGCGCTACAATGAGCAGTTCTTC. Its protein product is CASSQVRYNEQFF.

This chain links TRBV15 with TRBJ2-7; the match to TRBD1 covers 7 bases. CDR1 is LNHNV, CDR2 YYDKDF, per germline (reference sequence). With 8 bases clipped from V and 3 bases from J, the junction kept 4 bases outside the gene matches. CDR3 length: 12 amino acids. This CDR3 is CATRQGSYEQYF. DNA of the CDR3: TGTGCCACCCGACAGGGAAGCTACGAGCAGTACTTC.

V is TRBV20-1 and J is TRBJ2-4; D is possibly TRBD2 (7 bases). CDR1 and CDR2 from the germline V gene are DFQATT and SNEGSKA (reference sequence). The CDR3 contains 14 residues. This CDR3 reads CSVIGGAAKNIQYF. The CDR3 DNA sequence: TGCAGCGTCATTGGGGGGGCAGCCAAAAACATTCAGTACTTC.

The chain combines TRBV29-1 with TRBJ2-1; 8 positions agree with TRBD1. Unmatched junction bases numbered 2, after V lost 3 bases and J lost 10 bases. The CDR3 extends over 11 amino acids. Germline V gives CDR1 SQVTM, CDR2 ANQGSEA. The CDR3 DNA follows: TGCAGCGTTGAGGACAGGGAAGAGCAGTTCTTC. This encodes CSVEDREEQFF.

This clonotype was recorded once. This chain joins TRBV29-1 and TRBJ2-4; TRBD1 matches at 7 bases. Germline assignment: CDR1 SQVTM and CDR2 ANQGSEA. The CDR3 loop spans 15 amino acids. The V and J ends lost 5 bases and 4 bases, in that order; junction bases with no gene match: 11. CDR3 DNA: TGCAGCGTTTCCCTCTCGAGGGGACAGAAAAACATTCAGTACTTC. Protein product: CSVSLSRGQKNIQYF. The complete variable domain, with remaining parts taken from reference TRBV29-1 and TRBJ2-4, reads SAVISQKPSRDICQRGTSLTIQCQVDSQVTMMFWYRQQPGQSLTLIATANQGSEATYESGFVIDKFPISRPNLTFSTLTVSNMSPEDSSIYLCSVSLSRGQKNIQYFGAGTRLSVL.

The rearrangement joins TRBV9 to TRBJ2-5; 7 nucleotides match TRBD2. V shed 4 bases and J 5 bases; nucleotides not matched to a gene: 8. The CDR3 totals 14 residues. Germline CDR1 is SGDLS and CDR2 is YYNGEE. CDR3 region: CASSFSQRGETQYF. The CDR3 DNA reads TGTGCCAGCAGCTTTTCACAGCGGGGCGAGACCCAGTACTTC.

V is TRBV5-1 and J is TRBJ1-1; a weak D match, TRBD1 (5 bases). V was clipped by 4 bases and J by 0 bases, with 16 bases between them. The CDR3 runs 16 residues. Germline loops: CDR1 SGHRS, CDR2 YFSETQ. CDR3 coding DNA: TGCGCCAGCAGCCAATATAGGGGTCCCATGAACACTGAAGCTTTCTTT. It translates to CASSQYRGPMNTEAFF.

The V call is TRBV9, the J call TRBJ1-4; D possibly corresponds to TRBD1 (6 bases). CDR3 length: 15 residues. Germline V CDR1 and CDR2: SGDLS, YYNGEE. V lost 2 bases and J lost 3, with 11 bases in between. For the CDR3, the DNA is TGTGCCAGCAGCGTCACGACAGGTTCTAATGAAAAACTGTTTTTT. Its translation is CASSVTTGSNEKLFF.